The 15 T cell receptor beta chains given below trace back to one sample, sequenced in a study of T cells in Graves' hyperthyroidism and ophthalmopathy. RNA transcripts yielded amplified TCR beta CDR3 regions. The HTBI set primed first-round TCR CDR3 RT-PCR. TCRdb used MiXCR to reprocess the multiplex PCR reads, holding one entry per CDR3 protein. Among nearly 750,000 distinct CDR3 sequences listed, 35% were seen once. Sequencing input: blood. These receptors came from a woman aged 40 to 50 with Graves' hyperthyroidism.

This clonotype was counted once. V and J are TRBV20-1 and TRBJ2-3, with D possibly being TRBD1 (8 bases). V was pared by 5 bases and J by 7 bases, with 16 bases between. The length of the CDR3 is 13 residues. In germline, CDR1 is DFQATT, CDR2 SNEGSKA (reference sequence). The CDR3 is CSAPDREGNTQYF. In DNA form, the CDR3 reads TGCAGTGCTCCGGACAGGGAGGGGAATACGCAGTATTTT.

Ten or more counts support this clonotype. This chain links TRBV5-6 with TRBJ2-5; no reliable D call. This CDR3 is 14 amino acids long. Germline V CDR1 and CDR2: SGHDT, YYEEEE. V was cut by 0 bases and J by 0 bases, with 6 bases left in between. In DNA, the CDR3 is TGTGCCAGCAGCTTGGTGGCAGACCAAGAGACCCAGTACTTC. It specifies CASSLVADQETQYF.

The genes are TRBV10-1 and TRBJ1-6; TRBD1 agrees at 8 bases. The germline CDR1 and CDR2 sequences are WNHNN and SYGVQD (reference sequence). This CDR3 region has 15 residues. The V and J ends lost 7 bases and 5 bases, in that order; junction bases with no gene match: 7. The CDR3 DNA follows: TGCGCCAGCAACAGTCAGGGGGCGGATAATTCACCCCTCCACTTT. Translated, it gives CASNSQGADNSPLHF.

Worth noting for this clonotype: A much larger clone is a single base away; this may be a read error. V gene TRBV7-9 combines with J gene TRBJ2-7; 10 bases map to TRBD2. The length of the CDR3 is 16 residues. CDR1 and CDR2 from the germline V gene are SEHNR and FQNEAQ (reference sequence). The CDR3 DNA reads as TGTGTCAGCAGCTTAATTCAGCGGGGGGGAACCTACGAGCAGTACTTC. As protein: CVSSLIQRGGTYEQYF.

This clonotype came up once. The chain recombines TRBV20-1 with TRBJ2-1; D gene uncertain. This CDR3 has 14 residues. Trimming took 5 bases from V and 2 from J, leaving 13 bases between them. Per germline, CDR1 DFQATT and CDR2 SNEGSKA (reference sequence). CDR3 loop: CSAQLPPAYNEQFF. CDR3 DNA sequence: TGCAGTGCTCAACTACCCCCGGCCTACAATGAGCAGTTCTTC.

This clonotype was counted ten times or more. CDR3 in amino acids: CASGGRGTEAFF. CDR3 DNA: TGTGCCTCCGGGGGCAGGGGGACTGAAGCTTTCTTT. V is TRBV19 and J is TRBJ1-1, with TRBD1 matching over 7 bases. From germline, CDR1 is LNHDA and CDR2 SQIVND (reference sequence). V trimming: 11 bases; J trimming: 5 bases; junction bases outside the gene matches: 8. The CDR3 has 12 amino acids. The full variable domain, completed using reference TRBV19 and TRBJ1-1, is DGGITQSPKYLFRKEGQNVTLSCEQNLNHDAMYWYRQDPGQGLRLIYYSQIVNDFQKGDIAEGYSVSREKKESFPLTVTSAQKNPTAFYLCASGGRGTEAFFGQGTRLTVV.

The chain couples TRBV10-3 to TRBJ2-7; 13 bases fit TRBD2. This CDR3 has 15 amino acids. V gave up 4 bases and J gave up 1 base; unmatched junction bases: 1. Germline assignment: CDR1 ENHRY and CDR2 SYGVKD. The CDR3 sequence: CAISVGLAGSYEQYF. Written as DNA, the CDR3 is TGTGCCATCAGTGTGGGACTAGCGGGATCCTACGAGCAGTACTTC.

This clonotype was recorded at least ten times. The chain couples TRBV10-3 to TRBJ2-5; no clear D gene. The V gene's germline CDR1 is ENHRY and CDR2 SYGVKD. The ends were cut back, 4 bases at V and 2 bases at J, with 11 bases in the middle. This CDR3 has 14 residues. As DNA, the CDR3 is TGTGCCATCAGTGGTTCTGGGCGACAAGAGACCCAGTACTTC. It specifies CAISGSGRQETQYF.

The V call is TRBV5-1, the J call TRBJ1-1, with TRBD1 matching 7 bases. CDR3 length: 15 amino acids. V lost 4 bases to trimming and J lost 6 bases; unmatched junction nucleotides: 12. Germline values: CDR1 SGHRS, CDR2 YFSETQ. The CDR3 nucleotides read TGCGCCAGCAGCCCGACGACAGGGAATTTCGCTGAAGCTTTCTTT. It translates to CASSPTTGNFAEAFF.

This clonotype has just a few counts. The junction shows a germline mismatch at one end, possibly a read error. This rearrangement joins TRBV10-3 to TRBJ1-5; D call uncertain. CDR1 is ENHRY and CDR2 is SYGVKD in the germline V gene. This CDR3 region has 14 residues. Here the CDR3 reads CASSYSTTNQPQHF. The CDR3 bases are TGTGCCAGCAGTTACTCGACAACAAATCAGCCCCAGCATTTT.

In regard to this clonotype: One end of the junction fails to match germline, which may point to a read error. The rearrangement joins TRBV10-3 to TRBJ1-1; no definite D call. The CDR3 loop spans 13 amino acids. Germline V lookup: CDR1 ENHRY, CDR2 SYGVKD. The chain's CDR3 is CAIRDLRNSEAFF. As DNA, the CDR3 is TGTGCCATCAGGGACTTAAGGAACTCTGAAGCTTTCTTT.

In its sample, this clonotype was seen many times. The chain links TRBV4-3 to TRBJ2-5, with unresolved D. CDR1 and CDR2 (germline): LGHNA, YSLEER. This CDR3 comprises 13 residues. Trimming left V 1 base short and J 8 bases short, with 11 bases between. The CDR3 region is CASSQGPPTTQYF. The CDR3, as DNA: TGCGCCAGCAGCCAAGGGCCTCCCACCACCCAGTACTTC.

This clonotype was counted many times. V is TRBV10-2 and J is TRBJ1-1, with TRBD1 as a possible D gene (5 bases). This CDR3 comprises 14 residues. Deletions cut 6 bases from V and 5 bases from J, with 16 bases between. The germline V gene has CDR1 WSHSY and CDR2 SAAADI. CDR3 sequence reads: CASREKVGATEAFF. In nucleotides, the CDR3 is TGCGCCAGCAGGGAAAAGGTCGGGGCGACTGAAGCTTTCTTT.

This clonotype has ten or more counts. V usage is TRBV5-1 and J usage is TRBJ2-7, with TRBD1 matching over 8 bases. V was clipped by 3 bases and J by 7 bases; unmatched bases: 9. The CDR3 totals 14 residues. Germline V gives CDR1 SGHRS, CDR2 YFSETQ. DNA of the CDR3: TGCGCCAGCAGCTCCGGACAGGGACGATCGGAGCAGTACTTC. Amino acids: CASSSGQGRSEQYF.

There are many counts of this clonotype. The chain combines TRBV10-3 with TRBJ1-1; D not certain. CDR3 size: 15 residues. Trimming pared 0 bases from V and 5 bases from J, leaving 13 bases between. Germline V lookup: CDR1 ENHRY, CDR2 SYGVKD. Written as DNA, the CDR3 is TGTGCCATCAGTGAGTCAAAAGGTTGGAGGACTGAAGCTTTCTTT. Protein: CAISESKGWRTEAFF.